The source of this T cell receptor beta chain is a study of regulatory dendritic cells for organ transplantation. The study's findings and limits: Memory CD8+ clonal expansion seemed more limited with regulatory than mature dendritic cells. Memory CD8+ T cells were the most oligoclonal; naive cells were highly diverse.

Assay used: immunoSEQ multiplex PCR; TCRdb lists only in-frame clones, some missing. The data hold nearly 30,000 clones, with roughly 85% observed a single time. CDR3 length: 17 amino acids. Germline V gene lookup returns CDR1 LNHDA and CDR2 SQIVND (reference sequence). V lost 11 bases to trimming and J lost 1 base, with 24 bases between them. This clone was seen only once. Its specificity is unknown. V is TRBV19 and J is TRBJ1-5; the D gene is possibly TRBD1 (6 bases). The sequencing input was memory CD4+ T cells from blood. The subset here: CD45RO+ memory T cells. This clonotype was obtained from a human donor in good health. This chain's CDR3 is CASSSGGPMRSNQPQHF. Written as DNA, the CDR3 is TGTGCCTCCTCAAGCGGGGGGCCGATGCGAAGCAATCAGCCCCAGCATTTT.